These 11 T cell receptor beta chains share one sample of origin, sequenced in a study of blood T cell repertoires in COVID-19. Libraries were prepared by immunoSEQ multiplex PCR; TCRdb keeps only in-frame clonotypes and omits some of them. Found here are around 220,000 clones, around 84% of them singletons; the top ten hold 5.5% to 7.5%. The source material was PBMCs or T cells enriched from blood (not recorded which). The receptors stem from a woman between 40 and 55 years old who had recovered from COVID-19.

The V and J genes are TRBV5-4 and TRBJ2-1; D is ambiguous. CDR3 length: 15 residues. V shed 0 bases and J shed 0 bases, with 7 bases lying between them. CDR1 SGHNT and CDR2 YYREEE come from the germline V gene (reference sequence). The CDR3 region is CASSLASYSYNEQFF. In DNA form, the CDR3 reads TGTGCCAGCAGCTTGGCGTCCTACTCCTACAATGAGCAGTTCTTC.

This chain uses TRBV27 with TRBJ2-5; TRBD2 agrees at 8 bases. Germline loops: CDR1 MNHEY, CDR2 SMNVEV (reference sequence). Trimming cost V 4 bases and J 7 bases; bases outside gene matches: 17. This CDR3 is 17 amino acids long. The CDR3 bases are TGTGCCAGCAGTTCCCGGGGGGGGGACGCGCCGTGGGGGACCCAGTACTTC. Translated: CASSSRGGDAPWGTQYF.

The CDR3, as DNA: TGTGCCAGCAGCTTGGAGCTGTCCGGGGAGCTGTTTTTT. It is translated as CASSLELSGELFF. This chain joins TRBV5-5 and TRBJ2-2; D gene unclear. V lost 0 bases to trimming and J lost 6 bases, with 6 bases between them. The CDR3 has 13 residues. The germline V gene has CDR1 SGHKS and CDR2 YYEKEE (reference sequence).

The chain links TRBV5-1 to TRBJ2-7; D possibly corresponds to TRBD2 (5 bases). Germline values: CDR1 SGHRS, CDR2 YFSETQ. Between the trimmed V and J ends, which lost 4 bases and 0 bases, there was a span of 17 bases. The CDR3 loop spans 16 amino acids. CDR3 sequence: CASSETLARNSYEQYF. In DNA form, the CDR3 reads TGCGCCAGCAGCGAGACCCTAGCACGAAACTCCTACGAGCAGTACTTC.

CDR3 in DNA: TGTGCCAGCACCGGCAGCCAGGCGAATTACTATGGCTACACCTTC. This sequence encodes CASTGSQANYYGYTF. The rearrangement links TRBV2 to TRBJ1-2; D is uncertain. CDR3 length: 15 amino acids. The V and J ends lost 7 bases and 3 bases respectively, with 18 bases between them. The V gene's germline CDR1 is SNHLY and CDR2 FYNNEI.

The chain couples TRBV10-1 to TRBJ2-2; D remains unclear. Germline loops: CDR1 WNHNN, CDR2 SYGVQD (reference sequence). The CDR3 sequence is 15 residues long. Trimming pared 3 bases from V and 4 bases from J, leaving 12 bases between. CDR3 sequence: CASSDPSRGTGELFF. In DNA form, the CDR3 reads TGCGCCAGCAGTGACCCCTCTCGCGGCACCGGGGAGCTGTTTTTT.

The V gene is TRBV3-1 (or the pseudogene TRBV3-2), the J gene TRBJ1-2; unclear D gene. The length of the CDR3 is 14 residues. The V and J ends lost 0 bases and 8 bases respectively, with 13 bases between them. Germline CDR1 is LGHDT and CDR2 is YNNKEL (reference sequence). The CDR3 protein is CASSQDSAGIGYTF. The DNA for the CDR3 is TGTGCCAGCAGCCAAGATTCAGCGGGGATCGGCTACACCTTC.

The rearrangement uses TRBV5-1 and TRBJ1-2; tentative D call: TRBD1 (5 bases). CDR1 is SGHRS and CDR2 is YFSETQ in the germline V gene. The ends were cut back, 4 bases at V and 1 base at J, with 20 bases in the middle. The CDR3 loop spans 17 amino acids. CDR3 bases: TGCGCCAGCAGCGCCGGGGGTTCGGGGCCTAATAACTATGGCTACACCTTC. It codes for CASSAGGSGPNNYGYTF.

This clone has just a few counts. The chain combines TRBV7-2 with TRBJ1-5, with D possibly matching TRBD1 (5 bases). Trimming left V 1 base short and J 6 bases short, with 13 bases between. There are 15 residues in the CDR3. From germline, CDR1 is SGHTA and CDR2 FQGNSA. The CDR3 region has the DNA TGTGCCAGCAGCTTAGGGCCAGGGTCAACTCAGCCCCAGCATTTT. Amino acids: CASSLGPGSTQPQHF.

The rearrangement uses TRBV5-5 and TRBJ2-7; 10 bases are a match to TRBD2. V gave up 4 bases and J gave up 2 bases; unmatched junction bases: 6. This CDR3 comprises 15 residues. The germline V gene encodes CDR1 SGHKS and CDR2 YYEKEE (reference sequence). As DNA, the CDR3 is TGTGCCAGCAGCCTTACTAGCGGGGCAACCTACGAGCAGTACTTC. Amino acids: CASSLTSGATYEQYF.

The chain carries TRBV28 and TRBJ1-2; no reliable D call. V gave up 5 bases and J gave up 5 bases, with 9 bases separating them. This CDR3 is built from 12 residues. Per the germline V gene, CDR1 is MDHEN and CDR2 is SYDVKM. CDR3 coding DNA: TGTGCCAGCAGTGTGACGGGTTATGGCTACACCTTC. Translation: CASSVTGYGYTF.